A single sample gave rise to the 10 T cell receptor beta chains below, sequenced in a study of T-cell memory formation after mild COVID-19. Using its own MiXCR run on the 5' RACE reads, TCRdb lists one record per CDR3 protein. The sample holds tens of thousands of distinct CDR3 sequences, 12% seen once. Sample: PBMCs or a T cell subset sorted from them (not recorded which). The receptors originated from a man younger than 35 who had mild COVID-19 (a few samples of this study predate the infection). Cell type and time point are not known.

The rearrangement links TRBV28 to TRBJ2-5; D may be TRBD1 or TRBD2 (6 bases each). Trimming stripped 3 bases from V and 2 bases from J, with 19 bases between. Germline assignment: CDR1 MDHEN and CDR2 SYDVKM. CDR3 size: 17 residues. CDR3 in DNA: TGTGCCAGCAGTTTTAGAACAGGGAAGGGAGGTCAAGAGACCCAGTACTTC. It codes for CASSFRTGKGGQETQYF.

V usage is TRBV6-4 and J usage is TRBJ2-2; 7 bases map to TRBD1. Germline-derived CDR1 and CDR2 are MRHNA and SNTAGT. Unmatched junction bases numbered 4, after V lost 5 bases and J lost 4 bases. This CDR3 contains 14 residues. CDR3 coding DNA: TGTGCCAGCAGTCAGGGACAGCTCACCGGGGAGCTGTTTTTT. Residues: CASSQGQLTGELFF.

This chain's CDR3 is CASSQEYRRAQYF. In DNA form, the CDR3 reads TGTGCCAGCAGCCAAGAATACCGACGGGCCCAGTACTTC. The rearrangement joins TRBV14 to TRBJ2-5; no clear D. The CDR3 runs to 13 residues. From germline, CDR1 is SGHDN and CDR2 FVKESK. Trimming left V 0 bases short and J 9 bases short, with 11 bases between.

This clonotype was counted ten times or more. This sequence joins TRBV19 and TRBJ2-1; D gene uncertain. Germline V gene sequence: CDR1 LNHDA, CDR2 SQIVND (reference sequence). V gave up 6 bases and J gave up 8 bases, with 17 bases separating them. This CDR3 is built from 14 residues. This CDR3 reads CASSPIEAGDEQFF. In DNA, the CDR3 is TGTGCCAGTAGCCCCATCGAGGCTGGGGATGAGCAGTTCTTC.

This clonotype came up many times. V is TRBV20-1 and J is TRBJ2-3, with unresolved D. V lost 6 bases and J lost 0, with 13 bases in between. Per germline, CDR1 DFQATT and CDR2 SNEGSKA (reference sequence). The CDR3 is 14 amino acids. In nucleotides, the CDR3 is TGCAGTGCGTCCGGACGATCTAGCACAGATACGCAGTATTTT. Amino acid sequence: CSASGRSSTDTQYF.

The chain uses TRBV6-5 and TRBJ2-1; a weak D match, TRBD2 (6 bases). CDR1 and CDR2 (germline): MNHEY, SVGAGI. V lost 2 bases and J lost 4, with 12 bases in between. This CDR3 is built from 15 residues. The CDR3 nucleotides are TGTGCCAGCAGTTACGCGGGGTTGGGGTACAATGAGCAGTTCTTC. Translation gives CASSYAGLGYNEQFF.

This clonotype was observed many times. In DNA, the CDR3 is TGTGCCAGCTCACAAGAAATTCAGGGGGGCACAGATACGCAGTATTTT. It encodes CASSQEIQGGTDTQYF. V and J are TRBV18 and TRBJ2-3; 7 nucleotides line up with TRBD1. The length of the CDR3 is 16 residues. The germline gives CDR1 KGHSH, CDR2 LQKENI. V trimming: 4 bases; J trimming: 1 base; junction bases outside the gene matches: 8.

This clonotype appeared a few times. The chain has TRBV2 and TRBJ1-5; no firm D call. CDR1 is SNHLY and CDR2 is FYNNEI in the germline V gene. CDR3 size: 11 residues. With 6 bases removed from V and 6 bases from J, the gap between germline ends came to 6 bases. Here the CDR3 DNA reads TGTGCCAGCAGATTGATTCAGCCCCAGCATTTT. Translating it yields CASRLIQPQHF.

This clonotype was detected only a few times. The J gene is TRBJ1-1, the V gene TRBV7-3; TRBD1 matches 9 bases. The CDR3 runs to 15 residues. With V trimmed by 5 bases and J by 1 base, 5 bases remained unmatched. Per the germline V gene, CDR1 is SGHTA and CDR2 is FQGTGA. In DNA form, the CDR3 reads TGTGCCAGCAGCCCGAGGACAGGGGAGAACACTGAAGCTTTCTTT. This gives the protein CASSPRTGENTEAFF.

This clonotype was detected only a few times. The chain couples TRBV6-2 or TRBV6-3 to TRBJ2-6; 9 bases are shared with TRBD1. Germline CDR1 and CDR2: MNHEY and SVGEGT. Unmatched junction bases numbered 6, after V lost 6 bases and J lost 0 bases. The CDR3 loop spans 17 amino acids. CDR3 loop: CASRAGTGFSGANVLTF. DNA for the CDR3: TGTGCCAGCAGGGCCGGGACAGGGTTCTCTGGGGCCAACGTCCTGACTTTC.